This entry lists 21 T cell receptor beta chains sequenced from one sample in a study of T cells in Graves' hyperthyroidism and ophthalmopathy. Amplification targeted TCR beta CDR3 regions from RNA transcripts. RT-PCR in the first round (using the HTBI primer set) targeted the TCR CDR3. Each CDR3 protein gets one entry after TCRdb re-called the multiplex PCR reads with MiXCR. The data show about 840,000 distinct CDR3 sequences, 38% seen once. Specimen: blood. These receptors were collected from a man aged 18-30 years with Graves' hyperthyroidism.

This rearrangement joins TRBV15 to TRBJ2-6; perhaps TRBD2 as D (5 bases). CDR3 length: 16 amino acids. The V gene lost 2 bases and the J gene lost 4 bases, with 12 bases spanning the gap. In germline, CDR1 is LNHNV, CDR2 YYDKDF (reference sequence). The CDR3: CATSRLPGSGANVLTF. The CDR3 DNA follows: TGTGCCACCAGCAGACTACCGGGATCCGGGGCCAACGTCCTGACTTTC.

CDR3 nucleotides: TGTGCCAGCAGCGGGTCAAAGGGGACTCCTTTTGGAGCTTTCTTT. Translating it yields CASSGSKGTPFGAFF. The gene calls are TRBV25-1 and TRBJ1-1, with D perhaps matching TRBD1 (5 bases). Trimming cost V 6 bases and J 10 bases, with 24 bases left between them. This CDR3 is built from 15 residues. Germline V gene lookup returns CDR1 MGHDK and CDR2 SYGVNS.

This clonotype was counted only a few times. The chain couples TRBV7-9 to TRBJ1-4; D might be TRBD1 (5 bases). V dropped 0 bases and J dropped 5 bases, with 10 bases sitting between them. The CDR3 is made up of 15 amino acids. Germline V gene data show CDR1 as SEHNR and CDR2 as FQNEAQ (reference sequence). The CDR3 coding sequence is TGTGCCAGCAGCTTAGCGGGACTCTCGAATGAAAAACTGTTTTTT. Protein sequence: CASSLAGLSNEKLFF.

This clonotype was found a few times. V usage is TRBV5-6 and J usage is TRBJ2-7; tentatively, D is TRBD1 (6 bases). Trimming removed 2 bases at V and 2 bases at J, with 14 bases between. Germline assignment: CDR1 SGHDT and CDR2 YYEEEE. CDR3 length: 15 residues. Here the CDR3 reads CASSLAGGRTYEQYF. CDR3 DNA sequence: TGTGCCAGCAGCTTAGCTGGGGGCAGGACCTACGAGCAGTACTTC.

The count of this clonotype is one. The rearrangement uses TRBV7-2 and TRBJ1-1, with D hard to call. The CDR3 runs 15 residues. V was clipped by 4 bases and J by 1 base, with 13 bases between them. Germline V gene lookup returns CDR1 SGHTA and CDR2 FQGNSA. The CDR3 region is CASSSVLPTNTEAFF. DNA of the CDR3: TGTGCCAGCAGCTCAGTCTTACCGACGAACACTGAAGCTTTCTTT.

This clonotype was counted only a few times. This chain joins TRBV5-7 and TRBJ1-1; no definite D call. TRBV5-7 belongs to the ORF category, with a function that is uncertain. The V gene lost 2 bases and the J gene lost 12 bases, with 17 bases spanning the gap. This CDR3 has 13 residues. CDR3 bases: TGTGCCAGCAGCTTTGTTACAGCTGCCGAATCTTTCTTT. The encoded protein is CASSFVTAAESFF.

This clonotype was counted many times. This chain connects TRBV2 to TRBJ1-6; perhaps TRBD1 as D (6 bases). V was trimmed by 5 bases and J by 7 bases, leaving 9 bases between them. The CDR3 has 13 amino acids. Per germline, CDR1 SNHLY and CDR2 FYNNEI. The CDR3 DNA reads TGTGCCAGCAGTTACAGGGACAATTCACCCCTCCACTTT. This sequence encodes CASSYRDNSPLHF.

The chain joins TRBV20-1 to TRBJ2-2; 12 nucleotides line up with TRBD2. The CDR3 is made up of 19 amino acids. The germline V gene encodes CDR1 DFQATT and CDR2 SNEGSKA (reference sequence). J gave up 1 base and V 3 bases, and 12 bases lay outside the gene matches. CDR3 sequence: CSASPPVGLAGMNTGELFF. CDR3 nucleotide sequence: TGCAGTGCTAGCCCACCCGTTGGACTAGCGGGAATGAACACCGGGGAGCTGTTTTTT.

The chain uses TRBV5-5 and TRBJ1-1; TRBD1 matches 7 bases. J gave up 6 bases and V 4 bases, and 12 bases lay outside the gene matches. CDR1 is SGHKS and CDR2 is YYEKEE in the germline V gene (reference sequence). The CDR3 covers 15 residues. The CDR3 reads CASSQGGQGGPEAFF. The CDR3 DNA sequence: TGTGCCAGCAGCCAAGGAGGGCAGGGGGGCCCTGAAGCTTTCTTT.

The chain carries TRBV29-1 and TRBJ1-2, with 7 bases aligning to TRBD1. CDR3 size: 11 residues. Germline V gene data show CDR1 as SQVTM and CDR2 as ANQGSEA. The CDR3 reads CSVEGGRGYTF. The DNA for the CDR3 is TGCAGTGTGGAAGGGGGCAGAGGCTACACCTTC.

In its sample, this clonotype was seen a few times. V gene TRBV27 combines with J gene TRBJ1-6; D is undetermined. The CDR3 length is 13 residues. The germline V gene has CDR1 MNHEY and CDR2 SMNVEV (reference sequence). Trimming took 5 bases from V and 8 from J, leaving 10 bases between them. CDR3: CASSLYRDSPLHF. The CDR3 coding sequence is TGTGCCAGCAGTCTCTACAGAGATTCACCCCTCCACTTT.

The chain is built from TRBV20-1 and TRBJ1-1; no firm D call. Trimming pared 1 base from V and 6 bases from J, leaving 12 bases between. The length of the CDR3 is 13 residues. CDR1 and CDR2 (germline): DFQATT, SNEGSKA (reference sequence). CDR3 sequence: CSARVVSSSEAFF. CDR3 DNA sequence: TGCAGTGCTAGAGTGGTCAGCTCCTCTGAAGCTTTCTTT.

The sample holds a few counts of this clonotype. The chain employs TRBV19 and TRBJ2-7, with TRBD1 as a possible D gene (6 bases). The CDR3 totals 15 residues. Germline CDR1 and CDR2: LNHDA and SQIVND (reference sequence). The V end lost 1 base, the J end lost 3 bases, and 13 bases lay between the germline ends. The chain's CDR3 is CASSIASGQDYEQYF. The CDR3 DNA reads TGTGCCAGTAGTATAGCGTCGGGACAAGACTACGAGCAGTACTTC. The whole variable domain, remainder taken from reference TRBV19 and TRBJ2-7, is DGGITQSPKYLFRKEGQNVTLSCEQNLNHDAMYWYRQDPGQGLRLIYYSQIVNDFQKGDIAEGYSVSREKKESFPLTVTSAQKNPTAFYLCASSIASGQDYEQYFGPGTRLTVT.

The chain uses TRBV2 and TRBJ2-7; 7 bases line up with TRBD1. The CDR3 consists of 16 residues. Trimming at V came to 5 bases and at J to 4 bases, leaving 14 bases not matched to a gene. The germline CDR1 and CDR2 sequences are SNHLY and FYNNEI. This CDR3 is CASSYSRWDRGYEQYF. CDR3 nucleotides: TGTGCCAGCAGTTACTCCCGCTGGGACAGAGGATACGAGCAGTACTTC.

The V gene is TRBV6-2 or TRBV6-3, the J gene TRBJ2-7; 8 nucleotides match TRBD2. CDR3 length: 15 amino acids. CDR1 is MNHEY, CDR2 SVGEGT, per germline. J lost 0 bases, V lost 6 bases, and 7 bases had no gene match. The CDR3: CASSSSGGNSYEQYF. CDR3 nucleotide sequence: TGTGCCAGCAGCAGCAGCGGGGGCAACTCCTACGAGCAGTACTTC.

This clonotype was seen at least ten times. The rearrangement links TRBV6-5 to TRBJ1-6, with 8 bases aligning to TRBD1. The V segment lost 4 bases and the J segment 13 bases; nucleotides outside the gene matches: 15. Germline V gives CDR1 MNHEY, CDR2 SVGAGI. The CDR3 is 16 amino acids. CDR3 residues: CASSSKGQAVSAPLHF. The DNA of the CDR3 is TGTGCCAGCAGTTCCAAGGGACAGGCAGTTTCCGCGCCCCTCCACTTT.

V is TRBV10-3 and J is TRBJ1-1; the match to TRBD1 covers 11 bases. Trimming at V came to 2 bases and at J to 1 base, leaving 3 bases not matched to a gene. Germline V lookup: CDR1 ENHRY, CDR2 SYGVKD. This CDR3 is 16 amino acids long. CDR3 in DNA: TGTGCCATCAGTGAGGGGACAGGGGGGGGGAACACTGAAGCTTTCTTT. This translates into CAISEGTGGGNTEAFF.

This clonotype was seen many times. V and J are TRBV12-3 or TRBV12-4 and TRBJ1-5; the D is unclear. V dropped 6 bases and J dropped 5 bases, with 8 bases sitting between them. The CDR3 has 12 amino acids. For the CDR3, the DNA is TGTGCCAGCAGCCAAGGGCATCAGCCCCAGCATTTT. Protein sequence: CASSQGHQPQHF.

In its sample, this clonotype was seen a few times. The CDR3 DNA reads TGTGCCAGCAGCTTAAGGGCGGGAGTATACGAGCAGTACTTC. It codes for CASSLRAGVYEQYF. The V and J genes are TRBV7-8 and TRBJ2-7; 7 bases fit TRBD2. The V segment lost 2 bases and the J segment 4 bases; nucleotides outside the gene matches: 5. Per germline, CDR1 SGHVS and CDR2 FQNEAQ. This CDR3 has 14 residues. The entire variable domain, with the rest obtained from reference TRBV7-8 and TRBJ2-7, is as follows: GAGVSQSPRYKVAKRGQDVALRCDPISGHVSLFWYQQALGQGPEFLTYFQNEAQLDKSGLPSDRFFAERPEGSVSTLKIQRTQQEDSAVYLCASSLRAGVYEQYFGPGTRLTVT.

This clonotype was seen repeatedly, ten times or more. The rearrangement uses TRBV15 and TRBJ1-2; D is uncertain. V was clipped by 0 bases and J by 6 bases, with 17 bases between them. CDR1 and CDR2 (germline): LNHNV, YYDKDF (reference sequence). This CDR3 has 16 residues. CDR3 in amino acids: CATSRDLGLEIHGYTF. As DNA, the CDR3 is TGTGCCACCAGCAGAGATCTGGGGTTAGAAATTCATGGCTACACCTTC.

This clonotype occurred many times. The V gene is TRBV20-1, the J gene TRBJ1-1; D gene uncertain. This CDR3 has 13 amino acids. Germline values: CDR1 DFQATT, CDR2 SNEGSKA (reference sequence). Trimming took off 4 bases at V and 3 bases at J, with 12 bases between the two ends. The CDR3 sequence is CSATGGPYTEAFF. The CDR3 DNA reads TGCAGTGCTACGGGTGGGCCTTACACTGAAGCTTTCTTT.